This TCR beta chain was documented in a study of OX40 agonist ivuxolimab in advanced cancers. About the research overall: Three patients responded partially, comprising one with hepatocellular carcinoma and two with cutaneous melanoma.

This table comes from immunoSEQ multiplex PCR, and its TCRdb copy is limited to in-frame clones, with some not included. The sample contains about 71,000 clones, about 94% of which appear only once. The germline V gene has CDR1 SGDLS and CDR2 YYNGEE. The CDR3 consists of 11 residues. The rearrangement links TRBV9 to TRBJ1-2, with 9 bases identical to TRBD1. Source: CD4+ or CD8+ T cells sorted from blood, taken in a trial of the OX40 agonist ivuxolimab. This clonotype was sampled from an adult with an advanced solid tumor such as melanoma, head and neck, liver or kidney cancer. CDR3 amino acids: CATGGHYGYTF. The CDR3 DNA reads TGTGCGACAGGGGGGCACTATGGCTACACCTTC.